One sample yielded the 16 T cell receptor beta chains listed below, sequenced in a study of T-cell memory formation after mild COVID-19. In TCRdb, the 5' RACE reads were re-called with MiXCR into one record per CDR3 protein. The table lists roughly 550,000 distinct CDR3 sequences, 20% of them singletons. The material sequenced was PBMCs or a T cell subset sorted from them (not recorded which). These receptors all come from an adult woman who had mild COVID-19 (a few samples of this study predate the infection). Cell type and time point are not known.

The V call is TRBV29-1, the J call TRBJ2-1; 7 nucleotides align to TRBD2. J lost 5 bases, V lost 3 bases, and 10 bases had no gene match. This CDR3 contains 15 residues. CDR1 and CDR2 (germline): SQVTM, ANQGSEA. The CDR3 region is CSVETSTVDDNEQFF. The CDR3 nucleotides read TGCAGCGTTGAGACTAGCACTGTGGACGACAATGAGCAGTTCTTC.

The CDR3 loop reads CASSEALHGGLAKNIQYF. CDR3 bases: TGTGCCAGCAGTGAAGCGCTACACGGCGGTCTAGCCAAAAACATTCAGTACTTC. V gene TRBV2 combines with J gene TRBJ2-4; no firm D call. Between the trimmed V and J ends, which lost 0 bases and 0 bases, there was a span of 15 bases. Germline V gene data show CDR1 as SNHLY and CDR2 as FYNNEI. The CDR3 contains 18 residues.

This clonotype occurred a few times. The genes are TRBV7-2 and TRBJ2-2; D is perhaps TRBD2 (6 bases). The V end lost 5 bases, the J end lost 4 bases, and 14 bases lay between the germline ends. CDR1 is SGHTA and CDR2 is FQGNSA in the germline V gene. There are 15 residues in the CDR3. In nucleotides, the CDR3 is TGTGCCAGCAGCCCCGAACTAGCTGTCACCGGGGAGCTGTTTTTT. It is translated as CASSPELAVTGELFF.

This chain joins TRBV5-8 and TRBJ2-7, with D hard to call. V lost 1 base, J lost 0 bases, and 8 bases lay in between. CDR3 length: 14 residues. In germline, CDR1 is SGHTS, CDR2 YDEGEE. The CDR3 loop reads CASSLFSYSYEQYV. In nucleotides, the CDR3 is TGTGCCAGCAGCTTGTTTTCCTACTCCTACGAGCAGTACGTC.

In its sample, this clonotype was seen a few times. The CDR3 coding sequence is TGTGCCAGCAGTATGGGACACAGGCAAGAGACCCAGTACTTC. Encoded protein: CASSMGHRQETQYF. J is TRBJ2-5 and V is TRBV12-3 or TRBV12-4; D might be TRBD1 (6 bases). Trimming pared 5 bases from V and 2 bases from J, leaving 12 bases between. This CDR3 contains 14 residues.

V usage is TRBV7-7 and J usage is TRBJ2-1; D is uncertain. The CDR3 length is 14 residues. Germline V gene sequence: CDR1 SSHAT, CDR2 FNYEAQ (reference sequence). V was cut by 1 base and J by 9 bases, with 13 bases left in between. The CDR3 DNA sequence: TGTGCCAGCAGCTTAGAGCCGGGTGGCAGTGAGCAGTTCTTC. Protein: CASSLEPGGSEQFF.

The rearrangement uses TRBV9 and TRBJ2-3, with 14 positions matching TRBD2. Germline trimming cut 3 bases from V and 6 bases from J; bases unmatched to any gene: 0. The germline V gene has CDR1 SGDLS and CDR2 YYNGEE. The CDR3 has 14 residues. The DNA for the CDR3 is TGTGCCAGCAGCGGGACTAGCGGGAGGGATACGCAGTATTTT. Its translation: CASSGTSGRDTQYF.

The rearrangement links TRBV7-9 to TRBJ1-2; no firm D call. The CDR3 has 16 residues. Germline values: CDR1 SEHNR, CDR2 FQNEAQ (reference sequence). Trimming cost V 0 bases and J 3 bases, with 14 bases left between them. DNA of the CDR3: TGTGCCAGCAGCTTAGCCCTCGCAGCCCTGGACTATGGCTACACCTTC. It specifies CASSLALAALDYGYTF.

V usage is TRBV6-2 or TRBV6-3 and J usage is TRBJ2-7; D not resolved. This CDR3 contains 14 residues. The V gene's germline CDR1 is MNHEY and CDR2 SVGEGT. Trimming left V 2 bases short and J 0 bases short, with 8 bases between. CDR3 in amino acids: CASSYGDYSYEQYF. As DNA, the CDR3 is TGTGCCAGCAGTTACGGGGATTACTCCTACGAGCAGTACTTC.

This chain uses TRBV15 with TRBJ1-5; D call uncertain. The V gene's germline CDR1 is LNHNV and CDR2 YYDKDF (reference sequence). This CDR3 has 14 residues. Trimming took 1 base from V and 2 from J, leaving 6 bases between them. The CDR3 sequence: CATSRALGNQPQHF. The CDR3 DNA reads TGTGCCACCAGCAGAGCCCTTGGCAATCAGCCCCAGCATTTT.

The chain employs TRBV20-1 and TRBJ1-1; D not resolved. Per germline, CDR1 DFQATT and CDR2 SNEGSKA (reference sequence). The V end lost 0 bases, the J end lost 0 bases, and 11 bases lay between the germline ends. The CDR3 is made up of 15 amino acids. The CDR3, as DNA: TGCAGTGCTAGAGACAGTCCTCGCATGAACACTGAAGCTTTCTTT. Translation gives CSARDSPRMNTEAFF.

V and J are TRBV24-1 and TRBJ2-7; TRBD2 matches 8 bases. V gave up 6 bases and J gave up 4 bases; unmatched junction bases: 7. The CDR3 sequence is 14 residues long. Germline V gene sequence: CDR1 KGHDR, CDR2 SFDVKD. The DNA for the CDR3 is TGTGCCACCAGTAATAGACTAGCGCCTTACGAGCAGTACTTC. This encodes CATSNRLAPYEQYF.

The V call is TRBV13, the J call TRBJ2-1; the match to TRBD2 covers 8 bases. J gave up 8 bases and V 0 bases, and 15 bases lay outside the gene matches. Germline loops: CDR1 PRHDT, CDR2 FYEKMQ (reference sequence). CDR3 length: 18 residues. CDR3 region: CASSLGSTSGVAIDEQFF. CDR3 sequence (DNA): TGTGCCAGCAGCTTAGGCTCCACTAGCGGAGTAGCAATAGATGAGCAGTTCTTC. Full variable domain (outside the CDR3, taken from reference TRBV13 and TRBJ2-1): AAGVIQSPRHLIKEKRETATLKCYPIPRHDTVYWYQQGPGQDPQFLISFYEKMQSDKGSIPDRFSAQQFSDYHSELNMSSLELGDSALYFCASSLGSTSGVAIDEQFFGPGTRLTVL.

The chain has TRBV5-5 and TRBJ2-5; weak D call: TRBD1 (5 bases). CDR3 length: 15 amino acids. CDR1 is SGHKS, CDR2 YYEKEE, per germline (reference sequence). The ends were cut back, 1 base at V and 5 bases at J, with 15 bases in the middle. The CDR3 protein is CASSLPRQGWETQYF. The CDR3 DNA follows: TGTGCCAGCAGCTTGCCCCGGCAGGGCTGGGAGACCCAGTACTTC.

This clonotype occurred a few times. The chain has TRBV30 and TRBJ2-2, with 9 nucleotides matching TRBD1. Germline assignment: CDR1 GTSNPN and CDR2 SVGIG (reference sequence). The CDR3 contains 15 residues. The J segment lost 4 bases and the V segment lost 1 base, leaving 4 bases of the junction unmatched. The CDR3: CAWSGQTGGTGELFF. The CDR3 DNA is TGTGCCTGGAGTGGGCAGACAGGGGGCACCGGGGAGCTGTTTTTT.

This clonotype was observed a few times. The V gene is TRBV5-1, the J gene TRBJ1-4; the D is unclear. The CDR3 is made up of 14 amino acids. CDR1 and CDR2 from the germline V gene are SGHRS and YFSETQ. Trimming stripped 7 bases from V and 0 bases from J, with 10 bases between. The CDR3 is CASGRGATNEKLFF. In DNA form, the CDR3 reads TGCGCCAGCGGCCGTGGCGCAACTAATGAAAAACTGTTTTTT.